The present TCR beta chain was sequenced within a study of Ad26.COV2.S vaccination and SARS-CoV-2 variants. Study in general: Sample donor was a member of the COV1001 Ad26.COV2.S trial arm. Findings and caveats of the study: Vaccinees and placebo recipients showed similar non-spike TCR breadth.

About this clone: As yet, its antigen is unknown.

Germline-derived CDR1 and CDR2 are SGHNT and YENEEA. The trim removed 2 bases at V and 1 base at J, leaving 0 bases unmatched. The CDR3 covers 14 residues. As for treatment: 19 received Ad26.COV2.S at low or high dose, single or two shots; about 5 received placebo; per-sample allocation not given. Collection of the samples took place on day 63 after the first injection of vaccine or placebo. TCRdb keeps only in-frame clones here, not all; method: immunoSEQ multiplex PCR. The profile shows some 300,000 clones, around 83% of them singletons. This clonotype originated in a person between 18 and 65 years old who received the Ad26.COV2.S COVID-19 vaccine or a placebo. This specimen consisted of peripheral blood, obtained in a trial of Ad26.COV2.S vaccine versus placebo. This chain connects TRBV11-3 to TRBJ1-1; 8 nucleotides agree with TRBD1. The CDR3 DNA reads TGTGCCAGCAGCTTACAGGGGGCGAACACTGAAGCTTTCTTT. This gives the protein CASSLQGANTEAFF. The entire variable domain, with the rest obtained from reference TRBV11-3 and TRBJ1-1, is as follows: EAGVVQSPRYKIIEKKQPVAFWCNPISGHNTLYWYLQNLGQGPELLIRYENEEAVDDSQLPKDRFSAERLKGVDSTLKIQPAELGDSAVYLCASSLQGANTEAFFGQGTRLTVV.